A single sample gave rise to the 26 T cell receptor beta chains below, sequenced in a study of cytomegalovirus exposure and HLA in healthy donors. Researchers ran the PCR with 60 Vbeta and 13 Jbeta primers. Using immunoSEQ multiplex PCR, the repertoire was profiled, and TCRdb retains in-frame clones only, with some absent. The repertoire holds around 130,000 clones, with roughly two thirds as singletons. The sequencing input was PBMCs. These receptors were obtained from a man under 40 in good health and CMV-seropositive.

This chain links TRBV4-3 with TRBJ1-1; possibly TRBD1 for D (5 bases). V was clipped by 4 bases and J by 3 bases, with 9 bases between them. Germline CDR1 LGHNA, CDR2 YSLEER. The CDR3 totals 13 residues. CDR3 region: CASSPRGDTEAFF. In DNA, the CDR3 is TGCGCCAGCAGCCCCCGGGGGGACACTGAAGCTTTCTTT.

This chain links TRBV7-8 with TRBJ2-3, with 7 bases fitting TRBD1. The trim removed 6 bases at V and 2 bases at J, leaving 8 bases unmatched. There are 15 residues in the CDR3. Per the germline V gene, CDR1 is SGHVS and CDR2 is FQNEAQ. In nucleotides, the CDR3 is TGTGCCAGCAGAGACAGGGAAGTTCTCACAGATACGCAGTATTTT. This translates into CASRDREVLTDTQYF.

The chain recombines TRBV9 with TRBJ1-2, with TRBD1 matching over 8 bases. The V gene end was trimmed by 0 bases and the J gene end by 6 bases; junction bases not matched to a gene: 4. Germline CDR1 SGDLS, CDR2 YYNGEE. There are 14 residues in the CDR3. The CDR3, as DNA: TGTGCCAGCAGCGTAGGGACAGGGATCGATGGCTACACCTTC. Its translation: CASSVGTGIDGYTF.

This chain connects TRBV15 to TRBJ2-7; 8 nucleotides line up with TRBD2. The ends lost 1 base at V and 3 bases at J; junction bases unmatched: 5. CDR1 is LNHNV, CDR2 YYDKDF, per germline (reference sequence). The CDR3 is made up of 15 amino acids. CDR3 sequence: CATSRGTAGGYEQYF. The CDR3 coding sequence is TGTGCCACCAGCAGAGGAACTGCGGGAGGCTACGAGCAGTACTTC.

The chain recombines TRBV10-2 with TRBJ1-5, with D unresolved. V was cut by 0 bases and J by 5 bases, with 8 bases left in between. CDR3 length: 14 residues. Germline CDR1 and CDR2: WSHSY and SAAADI. CDR3 coding DNA: TGCGCCAGCAGTGAGTCATCCCGAGATCAGCCCCAGCATTTT. It is translated as CASSESSRDQPQHF.

The chain carries TRBV7-9 and TRBJ1-5, with 8 bases lining up with TRBD1. Looked up from germline, CDR1 is SEHNR and CDR2 is FQNEAQ (reference sequence). CDR3 length: 15 amino acids. The junction had 6 bases not matched to a gene; V was cut back by 5 bases and J by 3 bases. The CDR3 loop is CASSRDRGPNQPQHF. DNA of the CDR3: TGTGCCAGCAGCCGCGACAGGGGCCCCAATCAGCCCCAGCATTTT.

V gene TRBV9 combines with J gene TRBJ2-6; a possible D gene is TRBD1 (6 bases). Trimming took 1 base from V and 1 from J, leaving 18 bases between them. Per the germline V gene, CDR1 is SGDLS and CDR2 is YYNGEE. The CDR3 runs to 19 residues. CDR3 loop: CASSVNRDTPYSGANVLTF. In DNA, the CDR3 is TGTGCCAGCAGCGTAAACCGGGACACTCCCTATTCTGGGGCCAACGTCCTGACTTTC.

With regard to this clone: Other DNA sequences in the sample encode the same CDR3. The chain joins TRBV15 to TRBJ1-2; D uncertain. Looked up from germline, CDR1 is LNHNV and CDR2 is YYDKDF (reference sequence). CDR3 length: 13 amino acids. V was pared by 1 base and J by 5 bases, with 8 bases between. The CDR3 DNA reads as TGTGCCACCAGCAGAGGGACGGGATATGGCTACACCTTC. Translating gives CATSRGTGYGYTF.

The chain carries TRBV25-1 and TRBJ2-7, with TRBD1 matching 7 bases. The V segment lost 3 bases and the J segment 0 bases; nucleotides outside the gene matches: 11. Germline-derived CDR1 and CDR2 are MGHDK and SYGVNS. CDR3 size: 17 residues. The CDR3 loop is CASSDYRTGWGSYEQYF. The CDR3 nucleotides read TGTGCCAGCAGTGACTATCGGACAGGTTGGGGCTCCTACGAGCAGTACTTC.

The chain links TRBV2 to TRBJ2-7, with TRBD1 identical over 8 bases. V shed 6 bases, J shed 1 base, and the junction held 8 bases outside the gene matches. Germline V CDR1 and CDR2: SNHLY, FYNNEI. CDR3 length equals 15 residues. Written as DNA, the CDR3 is TGTGCCAGCAGAGAGAGGACAGGGACTTCCTACGAGCAGTACTTC. This codes for CASRERTGTSYEQYF.

This CDR3 reads CASSLSAMAGPAYEQYF. The CDR3, as DNA: TGTGCCAGCAGTTTATCTGCAATGGCGGGACCTGCCTACGAGCAGTACTTC. The V and J genes are TRBV27 and TRBJ2-7; perhaps TRBD2 as D (6 bases). This CDR3 has 17 residues. The germline V and J ends were trimmed by 0 bases and 2 bases, with 17 bases remaining between them. Germline-derived CDR1 and CDR2 are MNHEY and SMNVEV (reference sequence).

The chain joins TRBV29-1 to TRBJ2-7, with 8 bases matching TRBD1. The CDR3 spans 17 residues. The trim removed 4 bases at V and 7 bases at J, leaving 21 bases unmatched. The germline V gene encodes CDR1 SQVTM and CDR2 ANQGSEA. The CDR3 protein is CSVGGEGGSGGAGEQYF. The CDR3 nucleotides read TGCAGCGTTGGGGGAGAAGGAGGCTCAGGGGGCGCCGGGGAGCAGTACTTC.

The J gene is TRBJ2-7, the V gene TRBV27, with 7 bases fitting TRBD2. The CDR3 has 16 residues. With V trimmed by 6 bases and J by 7 bases, 18 bases remained unmatched. The V gene's germline CDR1 is MNHEY and CDR2 SMNVEV (reference sequence). The CDR3 protein is CASSQTGWEGLEEQYF. The CDR3 DNA reads as TGTGCCAGCAGCCAAACCGGGTGGGAGGGCCTTGAAGAGCAGTACTTC.

This clone came up a few times. This sequence joins TRBV7-8 and TRBJ2-4; 7 nucleotides line up with TRBD1. The CDR3 covers 14 residues. Per germline, CDR1 SGHVS and CDR2 FQNEAQ. The ends lost 9 bases at V and 2 bases at J; junction bases unmatched: 7. The CDR3 sequence is CASRQGGSKNIQYF. DNA for the CDR3: TGTGCCAGTAGACAGGGCGGATCCAAAAACATTCAGTACTTC.

The chain combines TRBV4-2 with TRBJ2-2; the D gene is possibly TRBD2 (7 bases). CDR3 size: 16 residues. V dropped 4 bases and J dropped 1 base, with 13 bases sitting between them. Germline CDR1 and CDR2: LGHNA and YNFKEQ. The CDR3 region is CASSREGGENTGELFF. For the CDR3, the DNA is TGTGCCAGCAGCCGAGAAGGGGGGGAGAACACCGGGGAGCTGTTTTTT.

The chain's CDR3 is CASSGDRELNEKLFF. The CDR3 nucleotides read TGTGCCAGCAGTGGGGACAGGGAGCTTAATGAAAAACTGTTTTTT. J is TRBJ1-4 and V is TRBV6-1, with 9 nucleotides matching TRBD1. From germline, CDR1 is MNHNS and CDR2 SASEGT. V shed 4 bases, J shed 4 bases, and the junction held 4 bases outside the gene matches. The CDR3 spans 15 residues.

V and J are TRBV15 and TRBJ2-5; D is perhaps TRBD1 (5 bases). V was clipped by 1 base and J by 0 bases, with 9 bases between them. Germline CDR1 and CDR2: LNHNV and YYDKDF (reference sequence). This CDR3 has 15 amino acids. The CDR3, as DNA: TGTGCCACCAGCAGAGGTGGGGCGTACCAAGAGACCCAGTACTTC. As protein: CATSRGGAYQETQYF.

The table lists this clone with a few counts. The chain has TRBV6-4 and TRBJ2-6, with no clear D. The CDR3 has 16 residues. Germline assignment: CDR1 MRHNA and CDR2 SNTAGT. V lost 6 bases and J 0 bases, leaving 12 bases between the germline ends. This CDR3 reads CASSPRVDSGANVLTF. CDR3 nucleotide sequence: TGTGCCAGCAGCCCCCGCGTAGACTCTGGGGCCAACGTCCTGACTTTC.

The V gene is TRBV28, the J gene TRBJ2-7, with 7 bases matching TRBD2. Trimming at V came to 2 bases and at J to 3 bases, leaving 7 bases not matched to a gene. This CDR3 spans 15 amino acids. Germline V gene sequence: CDR1 MDHEN, CDR2 SYDVKM. The CDR3 DNA sequence: TGTGCCAGCAGTTTAGTTACTAGCGTAGACTACGAGCAGTACTTC. Its translation is CASSLVTSVDYEQYF.

The V and J genes are TRBV15 and TRBJ1-1; the match to TRBD1 covers 8 bases. CDR3 length: 15 residues. CDR1 is LNHNV, CDR2 YYDKDF, per germline (reference sequence). The V and J ends lost 1 base and 1 base, in that order; junction bases with no gene match: 2. The CDR3 here is CATSRGGTGNTEAFF. CDR3 coding DNA: TGTGCCACCAGCAGAGGCGGGACAGGGAACACTGAAGCTTTCTTT.

This clone appeared many times. The chain recombines TRBV6-4 with TRBJ1-1; a possible D gene is TRBD1 (5 bases). CDR1 is MRHNA and CDR2 is SNTAGT in the germline V gene. Trimming took off 9 bases at V and 1 base at J, with 12 bases between the two ends. This CDR3 is built from 13 residues. Written as DNA, the CDR3 is TGTGCCAGTAAACAGGATGCGAACACTGAAGCTTTCTTT. It yields the protein CASKQDANTEAFF.

The chain couples TRBV7-9 to TRBJ2-7; tentative D call: TRBD1 (6 bases). The CDR3 spans 15 residues. In germline, CDR1 is SEHNR, CDR2 FQNEAQ (reference sequence). Trimming removed 4 bases at V and 7 bases at J, with 20 bases between. The CDR3 DNA reads TGTGCCAGCAGCTCCCCTTTAGGGGGAAAAAGGGAGCAGTACTTC. Translation: CASSSPLGGKREQYF.

The rearrangement uses TRBV5-5 and TRBJ1-2; D unclear. The CDR3 is made up of 15 amino acids. In germline, CDR1 is SGHKS, CDR2 YYEKEE (reference sequence). Trimming took off 0 bases at V and 6 bases at J, with 15 bases between the two ends. The CDR3 loop is CASSLVLRNVDGYTF. The CDR3 DNA sequence: TGTGCCAGCAGCTTGGTACTCAGGAACGTTGATGGCTACACCTTC.

This sequence joins TRBV6-1 and TRBJ1-2, with no clear D. The CDR3 covers 17 residues. CDR1 is MNHNS and CDR2 is SASEGT in the germline V gene. V was trimmed by 2 bases and J by 2 bases, leaving 18 bases between them. CDR3 DNA sequence: TGTGCCAGCAGTGAACTAGGCCAGTTTGGCCGAAACTATGGCTACACCTTC. It yields the protein CASSELGQFGRNYGYTF.

This chain links TRBV28 with TRBJ2-7, with D unclear. Germline V gene data show CDR1 as MDHEN and CDR2 as SYDVKM. With 5 bases removed from V and 4 bases from J, the gap between germline ends came to 18 bases. This CDR3 spans 15 amino acids. CDR3 sequence (DNA): TGTGCCAGCAGTCCAACCCAGTGGTTTCAGTACGAGCAGTACTTC. It translates to CASSPTQWFQYEQYF.

This clone was seen a few times. The chain carries TRBV6-5 and TRBJ2-5; 10 positions match TRBD2. The DNA end lines up better with TRBJ2-7; the J call may be wrong. This CDR3 comprises 15 residues. CDR1 MNHEY and CDR2 SVGAGI come from the germline V gene. Here the CDR3 DNA reads TGTGCCAGCAGCACCGTATCTAGCGGGAGCCACGAGCAGTACTTC. As protein: CASSTVSSGSHEQYF.